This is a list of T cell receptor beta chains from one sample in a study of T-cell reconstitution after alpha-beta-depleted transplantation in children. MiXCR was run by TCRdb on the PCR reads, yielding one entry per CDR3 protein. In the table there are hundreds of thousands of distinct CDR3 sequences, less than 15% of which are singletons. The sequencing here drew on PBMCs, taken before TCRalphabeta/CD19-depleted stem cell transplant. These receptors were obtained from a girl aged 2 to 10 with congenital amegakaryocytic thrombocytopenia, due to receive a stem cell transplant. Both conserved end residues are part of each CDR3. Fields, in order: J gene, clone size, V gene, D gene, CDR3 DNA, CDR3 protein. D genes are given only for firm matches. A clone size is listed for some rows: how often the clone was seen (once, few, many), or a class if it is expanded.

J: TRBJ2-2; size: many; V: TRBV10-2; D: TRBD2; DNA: TGCGCCAGCAGTCGACTAGCGGGAGGCCCCCAGACCGGGGAGCTGTTTTTT; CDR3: CASSRLAGGPQTGELFF
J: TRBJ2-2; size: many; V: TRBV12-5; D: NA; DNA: TGTGCTAGTGGCATTTCCGGGACGAAGAACACCGGGGAGCTGTTTTTT; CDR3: CASGISGTKNTGELFF
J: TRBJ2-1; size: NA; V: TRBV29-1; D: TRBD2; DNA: TGCAGCGTTGTAGCTAGCGGGAACCTTGGTGAGCAGTTCTTC; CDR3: CSVVASGNLGEQFF
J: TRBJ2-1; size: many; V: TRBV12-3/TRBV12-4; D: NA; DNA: TGTGCCAGCCTGAGTAGCGGACCCAATGAGCAGTTCTTC; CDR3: CASLSSGPNEQFF
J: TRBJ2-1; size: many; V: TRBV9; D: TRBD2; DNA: TGTGCCAGCAGCGGACTAGCGGGGTCCTACAATGAGCAGTTCTTC; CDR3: CASSGLAGSYNEQFF
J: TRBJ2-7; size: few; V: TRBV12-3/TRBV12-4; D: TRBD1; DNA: TGTGCCAGCAGTCCAACGACAGGGGGCGAGTGGGAGCAGTACTTC; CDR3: CASSPTTGGEWEQYF
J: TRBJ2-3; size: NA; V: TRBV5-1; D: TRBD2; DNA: TGCGCCAGCAGCTTTTCGGGGACTAGCTCAGATACGCAGTATTTT; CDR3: CASSFSGTSSDTQYF
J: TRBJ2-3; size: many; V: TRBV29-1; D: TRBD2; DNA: TGCAGCGTTGATGGCAGCGGGGCAGATACGCAGTATTTT; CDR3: CSVDGSGADTQYF
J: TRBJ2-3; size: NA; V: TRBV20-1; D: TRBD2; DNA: TGCAGTGCTAGAGCCCCTCGGCTAGCGGGTAGCACAGATACGCAGTATTTT; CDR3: CSARAPRLAGSTDTQYF
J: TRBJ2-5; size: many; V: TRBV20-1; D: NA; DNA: TGCAGTGCTAGAGAAGCGGCGGGGGAGACCCAGTACTTC; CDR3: CSAREAAGETQYF
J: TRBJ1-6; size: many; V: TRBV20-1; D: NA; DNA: TGCAGTGCTAGAGGGTTAGGGGACTCACCCCTCCACTTT; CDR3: CSARGLGDSPLHF
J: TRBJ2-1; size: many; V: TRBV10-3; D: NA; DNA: TGTGCCATCAGTGCTCGGTACAATGAGCAGTTCTTC; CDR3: CAISARYNEQFF
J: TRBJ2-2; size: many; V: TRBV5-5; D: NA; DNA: TGTGCCAGCAGCTTGCACAAATCTTATCCGAACACCGGGGAGCTGTTTTTT; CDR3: CASSLHKSYPNTGELFF
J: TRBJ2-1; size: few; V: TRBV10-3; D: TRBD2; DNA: TGTGCCATCAGTGAAGGACTAGATTCCTATGAGCAGTTCTTC; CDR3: CAISEGLDSYEQFF
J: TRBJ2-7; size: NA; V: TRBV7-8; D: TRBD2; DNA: TGTGCCAGCAGCTTCAGGACTAGCGGGAGCCACGAGCAGTACTTC; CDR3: CASSFRTSGSHEQYF
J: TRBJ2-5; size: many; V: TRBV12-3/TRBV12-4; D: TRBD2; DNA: TGTGCCAGCAGCCAACCCAAGACTAGCGACCAAGAGACCCAGTACTTC; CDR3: CASSQPKTSDQETQYF
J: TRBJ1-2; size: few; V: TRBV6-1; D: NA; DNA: TGTGCCAGCAGTCTTAACGAGGCTGGGATCTATGGCTACACCTTC; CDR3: CASSLNEAGIYGYTF
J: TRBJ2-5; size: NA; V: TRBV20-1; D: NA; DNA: TGCAGTGCTAGCGGGACGGAGACCCAGTACTTC; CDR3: CSASGTETQYF
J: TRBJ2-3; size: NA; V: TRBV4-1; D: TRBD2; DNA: TGCGCCAGCAGCCAAGCGAGCGGGAGTAGTGGCCCAGATACGCAGTATTTT; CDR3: CASSQASGSSGPDTQYF
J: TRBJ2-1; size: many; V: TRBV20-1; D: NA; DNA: TGCAGTGCTCCCGACTACCTCGGGTCCTACAATGAGCAGTTCTTC; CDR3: CSAPDYLGSYNEQFF
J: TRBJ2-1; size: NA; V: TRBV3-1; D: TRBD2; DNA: TGTGCCAGCAGCCGAACTGCCCTTGGCCTAGCGGTTAAAGGGAATGAGCAGTTCTTC; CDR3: CASSRTALGLAVKGNEQFF
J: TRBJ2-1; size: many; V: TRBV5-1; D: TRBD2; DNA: TGCGCCAGCAGCCGTGGACTAGCGGACTCCTACAATGAGCAGTTCTTC; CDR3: CASSRGLADSYNEQFF
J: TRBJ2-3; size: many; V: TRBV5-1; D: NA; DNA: TGCGCCAGCAGCTTGGCAGTCGTGGCCACGAGCACAGATACGCAGTATTTT; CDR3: CASSLAVVATSTDTQYF
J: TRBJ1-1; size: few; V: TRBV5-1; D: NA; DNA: TGCGCCAGCAGCTTGAAGGAAATGAACACTGAAGCTTTCTTT; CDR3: CASSLKEMNTEAFF
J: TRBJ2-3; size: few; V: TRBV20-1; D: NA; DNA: TGCAGTGCTCGGGCGGGGGCTAATATAGATACGCAGTATTTT; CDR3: CSARAGANIDTQYF
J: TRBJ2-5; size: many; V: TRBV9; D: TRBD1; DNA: TGTGCCAGCAGCTTGGGGACAGGGGGAGAGACCCAGTACTTC; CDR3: CASSLGTGGETQYF
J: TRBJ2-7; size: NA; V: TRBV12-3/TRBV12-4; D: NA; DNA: TGTGCCAGCCGACGAGACAGTACCTACGAGCAGTACTTC; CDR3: CASRRDSTYEQYF
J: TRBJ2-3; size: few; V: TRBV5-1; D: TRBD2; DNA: TGCGCCAGCAGCCTTAGCGGGAGAGCCGGAGATACGCAGTATTTT; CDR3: CASSLSGRAGDTQYF
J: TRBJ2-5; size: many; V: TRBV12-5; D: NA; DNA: TGTGCTAGTGGTTTGTCCCCAGGGCCTTACAGAGAGACCCAGTACTTC; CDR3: CASGLSPGPYRETQYF
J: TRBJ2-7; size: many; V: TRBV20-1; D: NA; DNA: TGCAGTGCTACGAAGGACGTAGCCGAGCAGTACTTC; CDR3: CSATKDVAEQYF
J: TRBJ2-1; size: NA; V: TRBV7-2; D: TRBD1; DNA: TGTGCCAGCAGCCCAGGGGGCGGGATCTCCTACAATGAGCAGTTCTTC; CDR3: CASSPGGGISYNEQFF
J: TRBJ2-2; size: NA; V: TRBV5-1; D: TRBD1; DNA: TGCGCCAGCAGACCAAGACAGGGGAACACCGGGGAGCTGTTTTTT; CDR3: CASRPRQGNTGELFF
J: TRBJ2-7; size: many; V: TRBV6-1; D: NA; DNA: TGTGCCAGCAACCCCTCTAGTTCCCCCTTGTACGAGCAGTACTTC; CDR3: CASNPSSSPLYEQYF
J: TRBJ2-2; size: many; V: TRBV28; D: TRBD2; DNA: TGTGCCAGCGGGCTAGCGGGAGGTAGCACCGGGGAGCTGTTTTTT; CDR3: CASGLAGGSTGELFF
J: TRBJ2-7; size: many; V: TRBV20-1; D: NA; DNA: TGCAGTGCTAGAGAACAGGGTGGCCCCTACGAGCAGTACTTC; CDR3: CSAREQGGPYEQYF
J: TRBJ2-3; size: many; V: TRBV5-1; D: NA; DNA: TGCGCCAGCAGCCAACCGGGCTCAACAGATACGCAGTATTTT; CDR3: CASSQPGSTDTQYF
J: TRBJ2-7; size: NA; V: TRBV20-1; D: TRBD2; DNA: TGCAGTGCTGCAACCTCGAAGGGACTAGCGGGAGCGGGAACCTACGAGCAGTACTTC; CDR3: CSAATSKGLAGAGTYEQYF
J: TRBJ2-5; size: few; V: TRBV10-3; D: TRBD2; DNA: TGTGCCATCAGAATAGCGGGAGGGCAGGGCGAGACCCAGTACTTC; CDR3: CAIRIAGGQGETQYF
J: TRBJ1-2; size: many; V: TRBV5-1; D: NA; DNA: TGCGCCAGCAGCTTGTCGGCAGGGGATGGCTACACCTTC; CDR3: CASSLSAGDGYTF
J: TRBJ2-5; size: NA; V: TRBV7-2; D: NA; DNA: TGTGCCAGCAGCATACCAAGGTGGGAGGCCCAGTACTTC; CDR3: CASSIPRWEAQYF
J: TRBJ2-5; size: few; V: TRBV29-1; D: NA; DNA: TGCAGCGTTGACGCAGGGAACGGGGAGACCCAGTACTTC; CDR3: CSVDAGNGETQYF
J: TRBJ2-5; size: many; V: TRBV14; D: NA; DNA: TGTGCCAGCAGCCAAATAGTCCCGCAAGTCCGAGAGACCCAGTACTTC; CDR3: CASSQIVPQVRETQYF
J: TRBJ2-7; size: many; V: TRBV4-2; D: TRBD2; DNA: TGTGCCAGCAGCCAAGAAGGGACTAGTAACTACGAGCAGTACTTC; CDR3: CASSQEGTSNYEQYF
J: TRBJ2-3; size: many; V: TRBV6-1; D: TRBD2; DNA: TGTGCCAGCAGTGAAGGACTAGCGGTGGATACGCAGTATTTT; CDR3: CASSEGLAVDTQYF
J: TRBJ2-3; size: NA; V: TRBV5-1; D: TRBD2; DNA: TGCGCCAGCAGCTTAAGGCTAGCGGGCGGTAGTACAGATACGCAGTATTTT; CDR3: CASSLRLAGGSTDTQYF
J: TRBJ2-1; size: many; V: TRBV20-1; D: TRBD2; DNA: TGCAGTGCTAGATCCCCGGGACTAGCGGTGTTGAATGAGCAGTTCTTC; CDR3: CSARSPGLAVLNEQFF
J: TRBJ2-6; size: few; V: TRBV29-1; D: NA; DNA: TGCAGCGTTGAATCGGGGCCTGGGGCCAACGTCCTGACTTTC; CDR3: CSVESGPGANVLTF
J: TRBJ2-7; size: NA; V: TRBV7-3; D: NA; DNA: TGTGCCAGCAGCTGGCGGGATAACTACGAGCAGTACTTC; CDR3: CASSWRDNYEQYF
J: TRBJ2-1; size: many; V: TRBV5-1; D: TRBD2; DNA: TGCGCCAGCTCTAGCGGGAGACTCTCCTACAATGAGCAGTTCTTC; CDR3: CASSSGRLSYNEQFF
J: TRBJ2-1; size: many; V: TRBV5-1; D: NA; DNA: TGCGCCAGCAGCTTGAGCAGATCCTACAATGAGCAGTTCTTC; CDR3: CASSLSRSYNEQFF
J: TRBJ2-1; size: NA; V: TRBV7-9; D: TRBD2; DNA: TGTGCCAGCAGCCCAGGCCGGGGGGGGTTTTATGAGCAGTTCTTC; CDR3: CASSPGRGGFYEQFF
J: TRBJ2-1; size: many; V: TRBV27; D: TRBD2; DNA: TGTGTAGCGGGGGGCGAGATGTGGGGAGATGAGCAGTTCTTC; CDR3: CVAGGEMWGDEQFF
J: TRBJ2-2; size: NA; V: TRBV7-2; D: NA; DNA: TGTGCCAGCAGCTTATTGGGGCCGGTCGGGGAGCTGTTTTTT; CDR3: CASSLLGPVGELFF